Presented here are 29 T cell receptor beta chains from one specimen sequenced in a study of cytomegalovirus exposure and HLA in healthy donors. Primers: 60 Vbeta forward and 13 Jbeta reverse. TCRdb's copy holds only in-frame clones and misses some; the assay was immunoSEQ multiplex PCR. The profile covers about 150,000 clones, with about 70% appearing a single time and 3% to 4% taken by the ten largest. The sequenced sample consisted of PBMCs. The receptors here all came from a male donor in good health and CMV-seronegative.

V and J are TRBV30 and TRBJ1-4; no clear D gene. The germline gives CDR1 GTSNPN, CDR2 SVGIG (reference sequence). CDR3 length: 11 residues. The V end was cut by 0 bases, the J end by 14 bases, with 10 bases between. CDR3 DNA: TGTGCCTGGAGTGTCGGCCCGGGGCTGTTTTTT. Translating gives CAWSVGPGLFF.

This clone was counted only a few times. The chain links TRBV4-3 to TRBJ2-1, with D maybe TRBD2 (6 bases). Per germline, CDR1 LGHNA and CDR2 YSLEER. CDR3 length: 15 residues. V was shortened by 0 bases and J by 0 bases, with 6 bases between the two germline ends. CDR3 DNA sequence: TGCGCCAGCAGCCAAGATAGCGGCTCCTACAATGAGCAGTTCTTC. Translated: CASSQDSGSYNEQFF.

Here the CDR3 DNA reads TGTGCCAGCAGCGCGGGGACAGGGGTTGAGCAGTACTTC. The encoded protein is CASSAGTGVEQYF. The chain couples TRBV9 to TRBJ2-7, with TRBD1 matching 10 bases. The V segment lost 3 bases and the J segment 7 bases; nucleotides outside the gene matches: 4. Germline CDR1 is SGDLS and CDR2 is YYNGEE. This CDR3 contains 13 residues. Filled out from reference TRBV9 and TRBJ2-7, the complete variable domain reads DSGVTQTPKHLITATGQRVTLRCSPRSGDLSVYWYQQSLDQGLQFLIQYYNGEERAKGNILERFSAQQFPDLHSELNLSSLELGDSALYFCASSAGTGVEQYFGPGTRLTVT.

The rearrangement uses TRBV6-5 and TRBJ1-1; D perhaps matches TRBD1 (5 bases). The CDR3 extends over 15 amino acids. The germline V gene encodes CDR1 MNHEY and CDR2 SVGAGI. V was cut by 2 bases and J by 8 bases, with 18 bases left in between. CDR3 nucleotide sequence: TGTGCCAGCAGTTACCCCTCCGGAGGGGCCGCAGAAGCTTTCTTT. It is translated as CASSYPSGGAAEAFF.

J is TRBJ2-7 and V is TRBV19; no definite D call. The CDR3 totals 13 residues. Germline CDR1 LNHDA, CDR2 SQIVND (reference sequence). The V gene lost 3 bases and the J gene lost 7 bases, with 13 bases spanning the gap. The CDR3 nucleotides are TGTGCCAGTAGTATGCTCCCCGGCGGAGAGCAGTACTTC. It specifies CASSMLPGGEQYF.

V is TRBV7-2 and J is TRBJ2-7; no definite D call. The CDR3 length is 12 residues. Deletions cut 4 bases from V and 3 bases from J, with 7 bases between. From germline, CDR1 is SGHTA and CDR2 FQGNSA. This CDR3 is CASSSTNYEQYF. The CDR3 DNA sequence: TGTGCCAGCAGCTCGACAAACTACGAGCAGTACTTC.

The chain's CDR3 is CASSRGQGTNSPLHF. The CDR3 DNA sequence: TGTGCCAGCTCAAGGGGGCAAGGGACGAATTCACCCCTCCACTTT. The chain uses TRBV18 and TRBJ1-6, with 7 bases that match TRBD1. Germline V gene lookup returns CDR1 KGHSH and CDR2 LQKENI. The CDR3 length is 15 residues. J was trimmed by 7 bases and V by 5 bases; bases with no gene match: 8.

CDR3 coding DNA: TGTGCCAGCAGCAAAGACAGGGGAAATCCGAGACTCCTGAATGAGCAGTTCTTC. Translated: CASSKDRGNPRLLNEQFF. The genes are TRBV21-1 and TRBJ2-1; the table's D gene call, TRBD1, was not cross checked with the DNA. TRBV21-1 is shown as a pseudogene. CDR3 size: 18 residues.

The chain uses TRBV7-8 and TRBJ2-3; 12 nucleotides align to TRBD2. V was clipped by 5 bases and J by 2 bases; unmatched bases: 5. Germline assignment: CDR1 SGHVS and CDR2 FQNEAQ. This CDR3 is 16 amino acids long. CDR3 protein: CASSLGLAGPTDTQYF. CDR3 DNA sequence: TGTGCCAGCAGCCTTGGACTAGCGGGACCCACAGATACGCAGTATTTT.

CDR3 sequence reads: CASSLGGVTVGGNTIYF. The CDR3 bases are TGTGCCAGCAGCTTGGGCGGCGTTACGGTTGGTGGAAACACCATATATTTT. The chain links TRBV5-4 to TRBJ1-3; D gene ambiguous. Germline CDR1 is SGHNT and CDR2 is YYREEE (reference sequence). This CDR3 region has 17 residues. Trimming removed 0 bases from V and 3 bases from J, with 16 bases in between. The complete variable domain, with remaining parts taken from reference TRBV5-4 and TRBJ1-3, reads ETGVTQSPTHLIKTRGQQVTLRCSSQSGHNTVSWYQQALGQGPQFIFQYYREEENGRGNFPPRFSGLQFPNYSSELNVNALELDDSALYLCASSLGGVTVGGNTIYFGEGSWLTVV.

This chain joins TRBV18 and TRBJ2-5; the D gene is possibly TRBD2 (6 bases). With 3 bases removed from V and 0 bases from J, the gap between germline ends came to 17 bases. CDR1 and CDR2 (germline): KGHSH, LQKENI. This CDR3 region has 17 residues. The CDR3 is CASSPAGTGRNQETQYF. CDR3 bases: TGTGCCAGCTCACCCGCCGGGACGGGGAGGAACCAAGAGACCCAGTACTTC.

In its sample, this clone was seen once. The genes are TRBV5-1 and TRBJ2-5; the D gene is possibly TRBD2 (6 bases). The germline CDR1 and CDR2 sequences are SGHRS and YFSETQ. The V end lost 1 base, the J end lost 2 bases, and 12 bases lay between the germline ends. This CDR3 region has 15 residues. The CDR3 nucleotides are TGCGCCAGCAGCTTGTTCGGGGGAAAACAAGAGACCCAGTACTTC. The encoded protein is CASSLFGGKQETQYF. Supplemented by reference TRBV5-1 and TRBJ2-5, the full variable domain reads KAGVTQTPRYLIKTRGQQVTLSCSPISGHRSVSWYQQTPGQGLQFLFEYFSETQRNKGNFPGRFSGRQFSNSRSEMNVSTLELGDSALYLCASSLFGGKQETQYFGPGTRLLVL.

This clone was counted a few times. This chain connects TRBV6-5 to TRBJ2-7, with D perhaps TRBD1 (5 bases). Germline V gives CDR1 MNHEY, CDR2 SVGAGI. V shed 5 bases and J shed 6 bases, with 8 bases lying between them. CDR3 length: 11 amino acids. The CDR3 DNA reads TGTGCCAGCAGTCCTAGGGGCGAGCAGTACTTC. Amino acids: CASSPRGEQYF.

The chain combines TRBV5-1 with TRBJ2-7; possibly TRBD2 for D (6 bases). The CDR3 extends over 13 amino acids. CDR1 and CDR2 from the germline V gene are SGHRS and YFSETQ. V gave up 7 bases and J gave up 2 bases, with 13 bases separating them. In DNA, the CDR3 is TGCGCCAGCGCCTCCGGGAGAACCTACGAGCAGTACTTC. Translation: CASASGRTYEQYF.

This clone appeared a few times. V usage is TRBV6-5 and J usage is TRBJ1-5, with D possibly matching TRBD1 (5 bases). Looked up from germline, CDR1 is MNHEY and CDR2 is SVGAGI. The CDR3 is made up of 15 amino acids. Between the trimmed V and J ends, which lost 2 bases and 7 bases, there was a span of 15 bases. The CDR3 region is CASSYIRAAGQPQHF. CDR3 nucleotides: TGTGCCAGCAGTTACATTAGGGCAGCAGGGCAGCCCCAGCATTTT.

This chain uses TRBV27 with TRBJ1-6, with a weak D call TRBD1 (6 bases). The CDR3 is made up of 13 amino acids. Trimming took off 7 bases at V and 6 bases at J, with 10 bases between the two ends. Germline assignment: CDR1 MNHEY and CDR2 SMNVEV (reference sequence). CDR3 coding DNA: TGTGCCAGCAAAGGACAGATTAATTCACCCCTCCACTTT. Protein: CASKGQINSPLHF.

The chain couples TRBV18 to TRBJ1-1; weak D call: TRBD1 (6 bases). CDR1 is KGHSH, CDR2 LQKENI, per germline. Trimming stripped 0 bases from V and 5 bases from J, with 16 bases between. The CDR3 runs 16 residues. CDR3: CASSPPGRGGGTEAFF. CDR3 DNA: TGTGCCAGCTCACCACCTGGAAGAGGGGGGGGGACTGAAGCTTTCTTT.

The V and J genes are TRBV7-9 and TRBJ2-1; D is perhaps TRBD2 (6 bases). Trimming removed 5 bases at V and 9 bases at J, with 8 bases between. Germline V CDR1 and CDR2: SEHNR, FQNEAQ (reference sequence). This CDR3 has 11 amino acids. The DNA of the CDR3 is TGTGCCAGCAGCCGGGGGAGTGAGCAGTTCTTC. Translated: CASSRGSEQFF.

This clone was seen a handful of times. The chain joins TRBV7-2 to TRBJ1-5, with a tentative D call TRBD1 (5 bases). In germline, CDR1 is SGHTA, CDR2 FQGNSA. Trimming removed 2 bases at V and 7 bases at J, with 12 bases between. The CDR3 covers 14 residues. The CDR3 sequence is CASSLPGRDQPQHF. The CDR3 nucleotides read TGTGCCAGCAGCTTACCAGGGAGGGACCAGCCCCAGCATTTT. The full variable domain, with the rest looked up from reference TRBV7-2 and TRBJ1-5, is GAGVSQSPSNKVTEKGKDVELRCDPISGHTALYWYRQSLGQGLEFLIYFQGNSAPDKSGLPSDRFSAERTGGSVSTLTIQRTQQEDSAVYLCASSLPGRDQPQHFGDGTRLSIL.

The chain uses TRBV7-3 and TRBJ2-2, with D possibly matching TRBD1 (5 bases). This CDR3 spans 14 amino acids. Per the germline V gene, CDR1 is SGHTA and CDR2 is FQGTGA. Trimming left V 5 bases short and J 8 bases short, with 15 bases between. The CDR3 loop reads CASSPQGPKGELFF. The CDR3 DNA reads TGTGCCAGCAGCCCTCAGGGTCCCAAGGGGGAGCTGTTTTTT.

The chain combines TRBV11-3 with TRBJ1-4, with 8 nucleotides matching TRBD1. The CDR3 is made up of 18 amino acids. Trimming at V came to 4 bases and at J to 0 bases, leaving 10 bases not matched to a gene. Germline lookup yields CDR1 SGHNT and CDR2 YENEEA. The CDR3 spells CASSSGAGQGPTNEKLFF. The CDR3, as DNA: TGTGCCAGCAGCTCCGGCGCCGGACAGGGCCCAACTAATGAAAAACTGTTTTTT.

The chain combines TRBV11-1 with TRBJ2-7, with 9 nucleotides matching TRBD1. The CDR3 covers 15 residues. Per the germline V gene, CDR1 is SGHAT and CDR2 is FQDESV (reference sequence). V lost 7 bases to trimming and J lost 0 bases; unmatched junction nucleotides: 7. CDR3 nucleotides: TGTGCCAGCACAAACGGACAGGGGAACTCCTACGAGCAGTACTTC. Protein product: CASTNGQGNSYEQYF. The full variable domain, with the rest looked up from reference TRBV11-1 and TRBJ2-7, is EAEVAQSPRYKITEKSQAVAFWCDPISGHATLYWYRQILGQGPELLVQFQDESVVDDSQLPKDRFSAERLKGVDSTLKIQPAELGDSAMYLCASTNGQGNSYEQYFGPGTRLTVT.

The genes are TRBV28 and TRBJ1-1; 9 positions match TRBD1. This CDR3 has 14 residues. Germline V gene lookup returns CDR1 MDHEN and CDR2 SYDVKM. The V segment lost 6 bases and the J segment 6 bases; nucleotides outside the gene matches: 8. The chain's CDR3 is CASRTTGGIAEAFF. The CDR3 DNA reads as TGTGCCAGCAGGACGACAGGGGGTATTGCTGAAGCTTTCTTT.

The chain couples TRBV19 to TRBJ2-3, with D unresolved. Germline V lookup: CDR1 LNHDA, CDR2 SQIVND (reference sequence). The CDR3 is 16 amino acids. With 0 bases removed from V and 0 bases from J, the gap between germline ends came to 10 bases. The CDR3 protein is CASSIDAAGSTDTQYF. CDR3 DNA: TGTGCCAGTAGTATAGATGCCGCCGGTAGCACAGATACGCAGTATTTT.

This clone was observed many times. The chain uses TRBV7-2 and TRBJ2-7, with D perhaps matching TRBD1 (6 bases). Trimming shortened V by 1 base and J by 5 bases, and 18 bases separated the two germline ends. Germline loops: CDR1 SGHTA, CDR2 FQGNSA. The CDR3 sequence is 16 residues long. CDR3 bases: TGTGCCAGCAGCTTAGGCTCTACAGGGAGAGCCCACGAGCAGTACTTC. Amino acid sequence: CASSLGSTGRAHEQYF. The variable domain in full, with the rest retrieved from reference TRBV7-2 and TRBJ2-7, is GAGVSQSPSNKVTEKGKDVELRCDPISGHTALYWYRQSLGQGLEFLIYFQGNSAPDKSGLPSDRFSAERTGGSVSTLTIQRTQQEDSAVYLCASSLGSTGRAHEQYFGPGTRLTVT.

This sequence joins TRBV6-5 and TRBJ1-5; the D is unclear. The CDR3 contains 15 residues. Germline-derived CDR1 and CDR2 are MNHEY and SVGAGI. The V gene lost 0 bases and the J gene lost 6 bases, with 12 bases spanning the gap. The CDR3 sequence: CASSYSPSRGQPQHF. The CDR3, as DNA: TGTGCCAGCAGTTACTCCCCCTCCCGAGGTCAGCCCCAGCATTTT.

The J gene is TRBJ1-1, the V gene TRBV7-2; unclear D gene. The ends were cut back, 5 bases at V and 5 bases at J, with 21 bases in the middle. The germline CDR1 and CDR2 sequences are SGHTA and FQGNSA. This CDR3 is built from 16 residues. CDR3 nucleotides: TGTGCCAGCAGCCCCCAGGTTGGCAACACGGGGACTGAAGCTTTCTTT. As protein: CASSPQVGNTGTEAFF.

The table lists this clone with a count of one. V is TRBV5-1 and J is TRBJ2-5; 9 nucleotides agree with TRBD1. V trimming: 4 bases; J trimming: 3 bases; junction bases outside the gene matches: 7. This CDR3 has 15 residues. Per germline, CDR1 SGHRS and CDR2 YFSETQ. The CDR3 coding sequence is TGCGCCAGCAGCACCCTACAGGGGGCGGAAGAGACCCAGTACTTC. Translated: CASSTLQGAEETQYF.

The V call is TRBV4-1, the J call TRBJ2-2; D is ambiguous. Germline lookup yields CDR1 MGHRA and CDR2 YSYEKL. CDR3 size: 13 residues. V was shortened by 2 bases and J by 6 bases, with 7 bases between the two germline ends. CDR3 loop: CASSQLFPGELFF. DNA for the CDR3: TGCGCCAGCAGCCAACTCTTTCCCGGGGAGCTGTTTTTT.